Shown below are 12 T cell receptor beta chains from a single sample sequenced in a study of T cell repertoires in cytomegalovirus infection. Using its own MiXCR run on the reads, TCRdb lists one record per CDR3 protein. This table has about 600,000 distinct CDR3 sequences, roughly 26% appearing once. The sample comprised CD8+ T cells from PBMCs. The receptor set was obtained from a human donor in good health (CMV status not recorded). Some clones in this sample may be carry-over from other donors' samples.

V is TRBV25-1 and J is TRBJ2-1; 8 positions agree with TRBD1. In germline, CDR1 is MGHDK, CDR2 SYGVNS. J lost 8 bases, V lost 3 bases, and 6 bases had no gene match. The CDR3 loop spans 14 amino acids. The CDR3 DNA reads TGTGCCAGCAGTGACCTCGACAGGGGCGATGAGCAGTTCTTC. It is translated as CASSDLDRGDEQFF.

This rearrangement joins TRBV5-4 to TRBJ1-1; D gene uncertain. The CDR3 has 17 amino acids. V was cut by 1 base and J by 4 bases, with 20 bases left in between. CDR1 SGHNT and CDR2 YYREEE come from the germline V gene (reference sequence). The CDR3 DNA reads TGTGCCAGCAGCTTGATCCCATGGCAGCGAAGCGGCACTGAAGCTTTCTTT. Translating it yields CASSLIPWQRSGTEAFF.

This clonotype was seen more than once but under ten times. This chain connects TRBV24-1 to TRBJ2-2, with 9 nucleotides matching TRBD1. Germline assignment: CDR1 KGHDR and CDR2 SFDVKD. V shed 4 bases, J shed 5 bases, and the junction held 4 bases outside the gene matches. The CDR3 extends over 15 amino acids. CDR3 sequence: CATSESGTGTGELFF. CDR3 sequence (DNA): TGTGCCACCAGTGAGTCCGGGACAGGGACCGGGGAGCTGTTTTTT.

CDR3 sequence reads: CASTSFRGSHYEQYV. Written as DNA, the CDR3 is TGTGCCAGCACCTCCTTTAGAGGGTCGCACTACGAGCAGTACGTC. The chain recombines TRBV6-2 or TRBV6-3 with TRBJ2-7; tentative D call: TRBD2 (5 bases). The CDR3 is 15 residues long. Germline V lookup: CDR1 MNHEY, CDR2 SVGEGT. The V end was cut by 7 bases, the J end by 3 bases, with 19 bases between.

This clonotype was counted a few times. The CDR3 coding sequence is TGCAGTGCCAAAGGGGGACGTAGCGGGGCCTACAATGAGCAGTTCTTC. Residues: CSAKGGRSGAYNEQFF. This rearrangement joins TRBV20-1 to TRBJ2-1, with 8 bases fitting TRBD2. There are 16 residues in the CDR3. Germline values: CDR1 DFQATT, CDR2 SNEGSKA (reference sequence). The trim removed 6 bases at V and 2 bases at J, leaving 12 bases unmatched.

The chain carries TRBV20-1 and TRBJ2-3; the match to TRBD1 covers 7 bases. V was pared by 1 base and J by 4 bases, with 5 bases of the junction left unmatched. CDR1 is DFQATT and CDR2 is SNEGSKA in the germline V gene (reference sequence). The CDR3 is 14 amino acids. CDR3 DNA sequence: TGCAGTGCTAGAGTTGTTGGGACAGCAGATACGCAGTATTTT. It codes for CSARVVGTADTQYF.

The chain joins TRBV29-1 to TRBJ1-2, with no clear D. The CDR3 runs to 11 residues. CDR1 and CDR2 (germline): SQVTM, ANQGSEA. V was clipped by 4 bases and J by 0 bases, with 3 bases between them. DNA of the CDR3: TGCAGCGTTGCCGCTAACTATGGCTACACCTTC. Translating gives CSVAANYGYTF.

This clonotype was observed many times. The rearrangement joins TRBV19 to TRBJ1-1; D perhaps matches TRBD1 (5 bases). V lost 3 bases to trimming and J lost 1 base, with 15 bases between them. The length of the CDR3 is 16 residues. Germline lookup yields CDR1 LNHDA and CDR2 SQIVND (reference sequence). The CDR3 DNA is TGTGCCAGTAGTATGGGGGAGGGGTTTCGGAACACTGAAGCTTTCTTT. This translates into CASSMGEGFRNTEAFF.

The chain couples TRBV29-1 to TRBJ2-7; possible D gene TRBD2, 5 bases. This CDR3 is 12 amino acids long. Germline-derived CDR1 and CDR2 are SQVTM and ANQGSEA. The ends were cut back, 5 bases at V and 1 base at J, with 9 bases in the middle. CDR3 bases: TGCAGCGTTCGAGGGTCTTCCTACGAGCAGTACTTC. This sequence encodes CSVRGSSYEQYF.

This clonotype was picked up many times. This rearrangement joins TRBV4-3 to TRBJ2-1, with 14 nucleotides matching TRBD2. This CDR3 has 16 residues. J gave up 7 bases and V 1 base, and 3 bases lay outside the gene matches. Germline lookup yields CDR1 LGHNA and CDR2 YSLEER. CDR3 region: CASSQGLAGGQNEQFF. CDR3 sequence (DNA): TGCGCCAGCAGCCAAGGACTAGCGGGGGGGCAAAATGAGCAGTTCTTC.

This chain connects TRBV20-1 to TRBJ2-7, with TRBD1 matching 7 bases. Germline CDR1 is DFQATT and CDR2 is SNEGSKA (reference sequence). CDR3 length: 14 amino acids. V lost 5 bases to trimming and J lost 0 bases; unmatched junction nucleotides: 7. CDR3 protein: CSAQYRDSSYEQYV. The DNA of the CDR3 is TGCAGTGCTCAATACCGGGACAGCTCCTACGAGCAGTACGTC.

A note on this clonotype: Germline and junction disagree at one end, which may indicate a read error. The chain uses TRBV19 and TRBJ1-3; tentative D call: TRBD1 (6 bases). The CDR3 extends over 15 amino acids. In germline, CDR1 is LNHDA, CDR2 SQIVND (reference sequence). The CDR3 region is CASSKQGRPGNTLYF. CDR3 sequence (DNA): TGTGCCAGTAGTAAACAGGGACGGCCTGGAAACACCTTATATTTT.